This T cell receptor beta chain stems from a study of blood T cells in healthy people across ages. Germline V CDR1 and CDR2: SGHRS, YFSETQ. Trimming took 4 bases from V and 5 from J, leaving 13 bases between them. The CDR3 totals 14 residues. A sample-barcoded 5' primer and a J-beta primer mix were used in a second PCR of about 7 to 12 cycles. Each CDR3 protein is one row after TCRdb ran MiXCR on the 5' RACE reads. The table shows around 1,000,000 distinct CDR3 sequences, with 35% to 40% occurring only once. Regarding the study as a whole: Naive CD4+ cells and diversity were both higher in long-lived donors than in aged donors. Naive T cell percentage showed a strong correlation with the diversity of TCR beta. Roughly linear declines in TCR beta diversity per million T cells occurred with age.

Many counts were recorded for this clonotype. The target antigen is unknown. This chain joins TRBV5-1 and TRBJ2-4, with D perhaps matching TRBD1 (5 bases). Source material: blood. The clonotype originates from a man aged 18 to 30 in good health. For the CDR3, the DNA is TGCGCCAGCAGCCCTACCTCGACAGAAAACATTCAGTACTTC. Its protein product is CASSPTSTENIQYF.